Listed here are 26 T cell receptor beta chains from one sample, sequenced in a study of T cell changes during pregnancy in multiple sclerosis. Libraries were prepared by immunoSEQ multiplex PCR; TCRdb keeps only in-frame clonotypes and omits some of them. This sample has tens of thousands of clones, with roughly 89% found just once. The sequenced sample was peripheral blood, obtained in the second trimester of pregnancy. All receptors derive from a female donor with multiple sclerosis, enrolled in a pregnancy study.

The rearrangement links TRBV7-3 to TRBJ2-5, with 11 bases matching TRBD2. Germline-derived CDR1 and CDR2 are SGHTA and FQGTGA. CDR3 length: 15 amino acids. Unmatched junction bases numbered 4, after V lost 5 bases and J lost 2 bases. CDR3 residues: CASSLGTSGQETQYF. The CDR3 coding sequence is TGTGCCAGCAGCCTGGGGACTAGCGGACAAGAGACCCAGTACTTC.

The genes are TRBV5-8 and TRBJ2-7, with 7 bases matching TRBD2. The CDR3 length is 13 residues. Trimming removed 6 bases from V and 3 bases from J; junction bases left unmatched: 6. The germline gives CDR1 SGHTS, CDR2 YDEGEE. In DNA, the CDR3 is TGTGCCAGCAAAGCGGGAACCTACTACGAGCAGTACTTC. Protein product: CASKAGTYYEQYF. Full variable domain (remainder filled in from reference TRBV5-8 and TRBJ2-7): EAGVTQSPTHLIKTRGQQATLRCSPISGHTSVYWYQQALGLGLQFLLWYDEGEERNRGNFPPRFSGRQFPNYSSELNVNALELEDSALYLCASKAGTYYEQYFGPGTRLTVT.

This clone appeared once. The chain employs TRBV7-2 and TRBJ1-5; D is perhaps TRBD1 (5 bases). The V end lost 0 bases, the J end lost 2 bases, and 11 bases lay between the germline ends. CDR3 length: 16 residues. In germline, CDR1 is SGHTA, CDR2 FQGNSA. For the CDR3, the DNA is TGTGCCAGCAGCTTAGCCAGGGCAAGGGGCAATCAGCCCCAGCATTTT. The encoded protein is CASSLARARGNQPQHF.

The rearrangement joins TRBV11-2 to TRBJ2-3, with 14 bases fitting TRBD2. From germline, CDR1 is SGHAT and CDR2 FQNNGV. V trimming: 5 bases; J trimming: 3 bases; junction bases outside the gene matches: 10. CDR3 length: 18 amino acids. CDR3 bases: TGTGCCAGCAGCCAAAATCCGGGACTAGCGGGAGAAACAGATACGCAGTATTTT. Its translation is CASSQNPGLAGETDTQYF.

This clone was seen just once. The V and J genes are TRBV28 and TRBJ2-4; possibly TRBD2 for D (6 bases). Germline V gene lookup returns CDR1 MDHEN and CDR2 SYDVKM. The CDR3 totals 13 residues. V was shortened by 3 bases and J by 8 bases, with 11 bases between the two germline ends. The CDR3 reads CASSLGGLDIQYF. In DNA form, the CDR3 reads TGTGCCAGCAGTTTGGGGGGTTTGGACATTCAGTACTTC.

The chain has TRBV29-1 and TRBJ2-1, with D perhaps TRBD1 (6 bases). The V gene lost 4 bases and the J gene lost 4 bases, with 8 bases spanning the gap. The CDR3 totals 12 residues. CDR1 SQVTM and CDR2 ANQGSEA come from the germline V gene. The CDR3 DNA reads as TGCAGCGTTGTAGGGGGATACAATGAGCAGTTCTTC. The encoded protein is CSVVGGYNEQFF.

The chain carries TRBV18 and TRBJ1-1; TRBD1 matches at 7 bases. CDR3 length: 13 residues. Germline trimming cut 8 bases from V and 0 bases from J; bases unmatched to any gene: 3. Per germline, CDR1 KGHSH and CDR2 LQKENI. CDR3 bases: TGTGCCAGCCTACAGGGGATGAACACTGAAGCTTTCTTT. Encoded protein: CASLQGMNTEAFF.

The chain recombines TRBV10-3 with TRBJ1-2; 8 bases align to TRBD1. Germline CDR1 is ENHRY and CDR2 is SYGVKD. Trimming cost V 4 bases and J 2 bases; bases outside gene matches: 9. The CDR3 is 16 residues long. The CDR3, as DNA: TGTGCCATCAGTGCGGGCAGAGACAGGGGCAACTATGGCTACACCTTC. It specifies CAISAGRDRGNYGYTF.

The J gene is TRBJ2-1, the V gene TRBV27; 9 bases match TRBD2. V shed 5 bases and J 8 bases; nucleotides not matched to a gene: 10. Germline V gene data show CDR1 as MNHEY and CDR2 as SMNVEV (reference sequence). CDR3 length: 15 residues. CDR3: CASSPTLAGRDEQFF. CDR3 DNA sequence: TGTGCCAGCAGTCCGACTCTAGCGGGACGCGATGAGCAGTTCTTC.

This chain links TRBV6-5 with TRBJ2-7, with 8 nucleotides matching TRBD2. With 0 bases clipped from V and 4 bases from J, the junction kept 5 bases outside the gene matches. Germline V gives CDR1 MNHEY, CDR2 SVGAGI. The CDR3 contains 15 residues. CDR3 region: CASSYSASGSYEQYF. In DNA form, the CDR3 reads TGTGCCAGCAGTTACTCGGCGAGCGGGAGTTACGAGCAGTACTTC.

This clone was found a few times. The V call is TRBV6-1, the J call TRBJ2-7; weak D call: TRBD2 (5 bases). The CDR3 has 15 amino acids. In germline, CDR1 is MNHNS, CDR2 SASEGT. V was clipped by 4 bases and J by 2 bases, with 15 bases between them. DNA for the CDR3: TGTGCCAGCAGTGTCTCGACGGACTCTGCCTACGAGCAGTACTTC. It is translated as CASSVSTDSAYEQYF.

This chain links TRBV5-8 with TRBJ2-2; 7 bases are shared with TRBD1. Per germline, CDR1 SGHTS and CDR2 YDEGEE. The V gene end was trimmed by 4 bases and the J gene end by 2 bases; junction bases not matched to a gene: 17. This CDR3 spans 19 amino acids. The DNA for the CDR3 is TGTGCCAGCAGCCCCTCAGACAGGGATTGGAGACTCAACACCGGGGAGCTGTTTTTT. Translation: CASSPSDRDWRLNTGELFF.

This rearrangement joins TRBV25-1 to TRBJ2-7; D is ambiguous. There are 13 residues in the CDR3. Germline V gene data show CDR1 as MGHDK and CDR2 as SYGVNS. V lost 0 bases and J lost 3, with 6 bases in between. Here the CDR3 reads CASSEYGHYEQYF. DNA for the CDR3: TGTGCCAGCAGTGAATATGGCCACTACGAGCAGTACTTC.

This clone is medium-sized in the sample. The chain combines TRBV7-3 with TRBJ2-2, with 13 bases identical to TRBD2. Germline assignment: CDR1 SGHTA and CDR2 FQGTGA. V shed 4 bases and J 2 bases; nucleotides not matched to a gene: 7. This CDR3 contains 18 residues. This chain's CDR3 is CASSSGTSGDPNTGELFF. The CDR3 DNA reads as TGTGCCAGCAGCTCCGGGACTAGCGGGGATCCTAACACCGGGGAGCTGTTTTTT.

The chain joins TRBV20-1 to TRBJ2-3; D gene unclear. Germline V gene lookup returns CDR1 DFQATT and CDR2 SNEGSKA (reference sequence). V lost 8 bases and J 3 bases, leaving 6 bases between the germline ends. The CDR3 is 10 amino acids. The chain's CDR3 is CSMRTDTQYF. The CDR3 nucleotides read TGCAGTATGAGGACAGATACGCAGTATTTT.

This chain joins TRBV6-1 and TRBJ1-2, with 7 bases matching TRBD1. This CDR3 is built from 15 residues. The germline gives CDR1 MNHNS, CDR2 SASEGT. With V trimmed by 3 bases and J by 8 bases, 12 bases remained unmatched. Here the CDR3 reads CASSEGTARARGYTF. In nucleotides, the CDR3 is TGTGCCAGCAGTGAGGGGACAGCTCGAGCCCGAGGCTACACCTTC.

V usage is TRBV30 and J usage is TRBJ1-6; 12 bases are a match to TRBD1. Germline values: CDR1 GTSNPN, CDR2 SVGIG (reference sequence). J was trimmed by 9 bases and V by 6 bases; bases with no gene match: 3. This CDR3 region has 13 residues. The CDR3 protein is CACGTGGGSPLHF. CDR3 coding DNA: TGTGCCTGTGGGACAGGGGGCGGTTCACCCCTCCACTTT.

This chain uses TRBV9 with TRBJ1-5; D remains ambiguous. The ends were cut back, 4 bases at V and 5 bases at J, with 10 bases in the middle. The V gene's germline CDR1 is SGDLS and CDR2 YYNGEE. This CDR3 has 13 residues. The CDR3 DNA is TGTGCCAGCAGCACACACCGGGATCAGCCCCAGCATTTT. It codes for CASSTHRDQPQHF.

This clone was seen a single time. This CDR3 reads CASGLVGFSPNEKLFF. The CDR3 DNA sequence: TGTGCTAGTGGTTTGGTGGGTTTTAGCCCTAATGAAAAACTGTTTTTT. V gene TRBV12-5 combines with J gene TRBJ1-4; no clear D. This CDR3 contains 16 residues. Germline V gene sequence: CDR1 LGHNT, CDR2 FRNRAP. V was shortened by 0 bases and J by 3 bases, with 11 bases between the two germline ends.

This clone was observed a single time. The V and J genes are TRBV28 and TRBJ1-2; D not certain. Germline assignment: CDR1 MDHEN and CDR2 SYDVKM. This CDR3 comprises 14 residues. The V end was cut by 4 bases, the J end by 0 bases, with 9 bases between. This chain's CDR3 is CASSSSQANYGYTF. The DNA for the CDR3 is TGTGCCAGCAGTTCCTCCCAGGCTAACTATGGCTACACCTTC.

V gene TRBV7-2 combines with J gene TRBJ2-2; possibly TRBD2 for D (5 bases). V lost 5 bases and J lost 1, with 17 bases in between. The V gene's germline CDR1 is SGHTA and CDR2 FQGNSA. The CDR3 runs 17 residues. This CDR3 reads CASSPPPHGGNTGELFF. CDR3 coding DNA: TGTGCCAGCAGCCCCCCCCCACATGGAGGGAACACCGGGGAGCTGTTTTTT.

The chain has TRBV18 and TRBJ1-1; weak D call: TRBD1 (6 bases). The CDR3 totals 15 residues. Germline CDR1 and CDR2: KGHSH and LQKENI. Trimming shortened V by 0 bases and J by 6 bases, and 14 bases separated the two germline ends. In DNA form, the CDR3 reads TGTGCCAGCTCACCACCCACAGGGCCTCAACCTGAAGCTTTCTTT. Amino acid sequence: CASSPPTGPQPEAFF.

This sequence joins TRBV6-6 and TRBJ1-3; weak D call: TRBD1 (5 bases). The CDR3 length is 15 residues. CDR1 is MNHNY and CDR2 is SVGAGI in the germline V gene (reference sequence). V lost 2 bases to trimming and J lost 2 bases, with 10 bases between them. CDR3 loop: CASSYVGGPGNTIYF. The CDR3 DNA sequence: TGTGCCAGCAGTTACGTGGGGGGACCTGGAAACACCATATATTTT.

The rearrangement links TRBV4-2 to TRBJ1-5; D unclear. V was cut by 0 bases and J by 3 bases, with 15 bases left in between. CDR1 is LGHNA and CDR2 is YNFKEQ in the germline V gene. CDR3 length equals 17 residues. CDR3 DNA: TGTGCCAGCAGCCAAGATAGTCTTCGCATTGACAATCAGCCCCAGCATTTT. Protein product: CASSQDSLRIDNQPQHF.

This rearrangement joins TRBV7-9 to TRBJ2-1; TRBD1 aligns across 8 bases. Per the germline V gene, CDR1 is SEHNR and CDR2 is FQNEAQ (reference sequence). V lost 3 bases and J lost 6; bases outside the gene matches: 7. This CDR3 has 15 amino acids. As DNA, the CDR3 is TGTGCCAGCAGCTTTCGGGACAGGATGTTCAATGAGCAGTTCTTC. Translating it yields CASSFRDRMFNEQFF.

This chain joins TRBV5-1 and TRBJ2-7; D may be TRBD2 (6 bases). The CDR3 is 15 residues long. V lost 0 bases, J lost 3 bases, and 13 bases lay in between. Germline CDR1 and CDR2: SGHRS and YFSETQ. The CDR3 sequence: CASSLGGTVNYEQYF. The CDR3, as DNA: TGCGCCAGCAGCTTGGGCGGGACGGTGAACTACGAGCAGTACTTC.